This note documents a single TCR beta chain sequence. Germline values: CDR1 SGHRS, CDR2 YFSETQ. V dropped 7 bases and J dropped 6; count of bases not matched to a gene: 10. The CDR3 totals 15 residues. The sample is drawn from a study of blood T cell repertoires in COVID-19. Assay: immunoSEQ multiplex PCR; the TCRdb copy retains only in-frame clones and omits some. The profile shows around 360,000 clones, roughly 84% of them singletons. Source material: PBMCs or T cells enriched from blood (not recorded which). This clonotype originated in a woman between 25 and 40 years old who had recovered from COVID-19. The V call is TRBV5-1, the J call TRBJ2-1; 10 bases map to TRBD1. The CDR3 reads CASREGTGVLNEQFF. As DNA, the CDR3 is TGCGCCAGCCGGGAAGGGACAGGGGTCCTCAATGAGCAGTTCTTC.